The 18 T cell receptor beta chains in this list originate from one sample, sequenced in a study of long-term antiretroviral therapy in people with HIV. The run of the v3.0 immunoSEQ assay was at survey level. The repertoire was sequenced with immunoSEQ multiplex PCR; TCRdb's copy has only in-frame clones and lacks some. This repertoire shows around 35,000 clones, around 97% found once; its top ten account for less than 3.5%. The sample was unsorted PBMCs, taken 6.9 years after starting antiretroviral therapy. Receptors originate from a man aged 25 to 40 with HIV.

The chain employs TRBV5-4 and TRBJ1-2; 7 bases match TRBD1. The CDR3 covers 16 residues. V lost 0 bases, J lost 4 bases, and 9 bases stayed unmatched. The germline V gene encodes CDR1 SGHNT and CDR2 YYREEE (reference sequence). In DNA, the CDR3 is TGTGCCAGCAGCTTGGGGGGAGACAGGGCCCTCTATGGCTACACCTTC. Translation: CASSLGGDRALYGYTF. Full variable domain (remainder filled in from reference TRBV5-4 and TRBJ1-2): ETGVTQSPTHLIKTRGQQVTLRCSSQSGHNTVSWYQQALGQGPQFIFQYYREEENGRGNFPPRFSGLQFPNYSSELNVNALELDDSALYLCASSLGGDRALYGYTFGSGTRLTVV.

The J gene is TRBJ2-3, the V gene TRBV19; D remains unclear. Germline V lookup: CDR1 LNHDA, CDR2 SQIVND (reference sequence). The ends were cut back, 5 bases at V and 3 bases at J, with 9 bases in the middle. The CDR3 length is 13 residues. CDR3 nucleotides: TGTGCCAGTAGTCCTCCAGTGACAGATACGCAGTATTTT. This encodes CASSPPVTDTQYF. Filled out from reference TRBV19 and TRBJ2-3, the complete variable domain reads DGGITQSPKYLFRKEGQNVTLSCEQNLNHDAMYWYRQDPGQGLRLIYYSQIVNDFQKGDIAEGYSVSREKKESFPLTVTSAQKNPTAFYLCASSPPVTDTQYFGPGTRLTVL.

This sequence joins TRBV6-8 and TRBJ2-2; the match to TRBD2 covers 8 bases. Germline V gives CDR1 MNHGY, CDR2 SAAAGT. This CDR3 has 16 residues. Unmatched junction bases numbered 13, after V lost 5 bases and J lost 8 bases. CDR3 sequence: CASSLAWRGATGELFF. CDR3 bases: TGTGCCAGCAGTCTAGCATGGCGGGGGGCGACTGGGGAGCTGTTTTTT.

This clone was seen only once. The chain combines TRBV6-5 with TRBJ1-5; 7 bases match TRBD1. Germline lookup yields CDR1 MNHEY and CDR2 SVGAGI. V gave up 6 bases and J gave up 5 bases; unmatched junction bases: 4. CDR3 size: 13 residues. This CDR3 reads CASSNDRDQPQHF. The CDR3 region has the DNA TGTGCCAGCAGCAATGACAGGGATCAGCCCCAGCATTTT.

The sample holds one count of this clone. The chain couples TRBV27 to TRBJ2-3; D ambiguous. Trimming took off 8 bases at V and 0 bases at J, with 9 bases between the two ends. The CDR3 is 13 amino acids. Germline CDR1 is MNHEY and CDR2 is SMNVEV (reference sequence). Written as DNA, the CDR3 is TGTGCCAGCCGCCCCGACAGCACAGATACGCAGTATTTT. It is translated as CASRPDSTDTQYF.

V and J are TRBV5-5 and TRBJ2-7; the D is unclear. Deletions cut 4 bases from V and 3 bases from J, with 17 bases between. This CDR3 is built from 15 residues. Germline CDR1 and CDR2: SGHKS and YYEKEE (reference sequence). CDR3 sequence reads: CASSPARTVYYEQYF. CDR3 in DNA: TGTGCCAGCAGCCCGGCCCGGACGGTGTACTACGAGCAGTACTTC.

V gene TRBV11-2 combines with J gene TRBJ2-5; D gene ambiguous. Trimming left V 3 bases short and J 2 bases short, with 4 bases between. The CDR3 extends over 12 amino acids. Germline V lookup: CDR1 SGHAT, CDR2 FQNNGV. The DNA for the CDR3 is TGTGCCAGCAGCTTCGGTCAAGAGACCCAGTACTTC. As protein: CASSFGQETQYF.

The chain is built from TRBV5-1 and TRBJ1-2, with D uncertain. This CDR3 region has 13 residues. V was shortened by 4 bases and J by 4 bases, with 11 bases between the two germline ends. Germline V CDR1 and CDR2: SGHRS, YFSETQ. Here the CDR3 reads CASSPTEFYGYTF. The CDR3 nucleotides are TGCGCCAGCAGCCCGACGGAATTCTATGGCTACACCTTC.

The chain carries TRBV23-1 and TRBJ1-2, with no clear D. TRBV23-1 is labeled an ORF, and its function is uncertain. V was clipped by 0 bases and J by 0 bases, with 5 bases between them. The CDR3 totals 14 residues. CDR3 in DNA: TGCGCCAGCAGTCAATCTCCGGCTAACTATGGCTACACCTTC. It encodes CASSQSPANYGYTF.

The chain recombines TRBV9 with TRBJ2-7, with D possibly matching TRBD1 (7 bases). CDR1 is SGDLS, CDR2 YYNGEE, per germline. V lost 4 bases to trimming and J lost 3 bases, with 20 bases between them. The CDR3 sequence is 16 residues long. The DNA of the CDR3 is TGTGCCAGCAGCCCAGGGGGGATAGCGGCTAACTACGAGCAGTACTTC. Amino acid sequence: CASSPGGIAANYEQYF.

The gene calls are TRBV19 and TRBJ1-5; tentatively, D is TRBD1 (6 bases). The V gene lost 3 bases and the J gene lost 1 base, with 10 bases spanning the gap. This CDR3 is built from 15 residues. Germline V gene sequence: CDR1 LNHDA, CDR2 SQIVND (reference sequence). DNA for the CDR3: TGTGCCAGTAGTATTTTGGACAGAAGCAATCAGCCCCAGCATTTT. This sequence encodes CASSILDRSNQPQHF.

This chain joins TRBV15 and TRBJ2-2; the D is unclear. V was pared by 8 bases and J by 1 base, with 8 bases between. The CDR3 totals 13 residues. From germline, CDR1 is LNHNV and CDR2 YYDKDF (reference sequence). The chain's CDR3 is CATGIGNTGELFF. As DNA, the CDR3 is TGTGCCACCGGAATTGGGAACACCGGGGAGCTGTTTTTT.

The V gene is TRBV9, the J gene TRBJ2-7; 7 positions match TRBD1. V lost 4 bases to trimming and J lost 0 bases; unmatched junction nucleotides: 7. Germline assignment: CDR1 SGDLS and CDR2 YYNGEE. The CDR3 runs 15 residues. The DNA of the CDR3 is TGTGCCAGCAGCAAATGGGACAGTAACTCCTACGAGCAGTACTTC. It encodes CASSKWDSNSYEQYF.

In DNA form, the CDR3 reads TGTGCCAGCACCATGAGGAGGACCTATAATTCACCCCTCCACTTT. Its translation is CASTMRRTYNSPLHF. The chain links TRBV6-6 to TRBJ1-6; no clear D. Germline CDR1 and CDR2: MNHNY and SVGAGI (reference sequence). The CDR3 is made up of 15 amino acids. With 7 bases removed from V and 2 bases from J, the gap between germline ends came to 12 bases.

V usage is TRBV2 and J usage is TRBJ2-3; D not resolved. V lost 7 bases and J lost 5, with 13 bases in between. The CDR3 has 13 amino acids. Germline assignment: CDR1 SNHLY and CDR2 FYNNEI. The DNA for the CDR3 is TGTGCCAGCACTACCGACACGGGAGATACGCAGTATTTT. The encoded protein is CASTTDTGDTQYF.

The genes are TRBV18 and TRBJ1-1; 8 nucleotides agree with TRBD1. Trimming cost V 1 base and J 2 bases; bases outside gene matches: 12. Germline CDR1 reads KGHSH; CDR2 reads LQKENI. This CDR3 has 18 amino acids. This chain's CDR3 is CASSPHGQGDRPNTEAFF. As DNA, the CDR3 is TGTGCCAGCTCACCACACGGTCAGGGGGACAGGCCCAACACTGAAGCTTTCTTT.

The gene calls are TRBV6-5 and TRBJ1-1; tentative D call: TRBD1 (5 bases). Trimming took 6 bases from V and 4 from J, leaving 15 bases between them. CDR3 length: 14 residues. Germline CDR1 and CDR2: MNHEY and SVGAGI. The CDR3 region is CASSTRGGFTEAFF. CDR3 nucleotides: TGTGCCAGCAGCACAAGGGGTGGGTTCACTGAAGCTTTCTTT.

The genes are TRBV14 and TRBJ2-1; TRBD2 aligns across 9 bases. From germline, CDR1 is SGHDN and CDR2 FVKESK. With 0 bases clipped from V and 4 bases from J, the junction kept 7 bases outside the gene matches. This CDR3 spans 17 amino acids. CDR3 protein: CASSQERASGAYNEQFF. CDR3 DNA sequence: TGTGCCAGCAGCCAAGAGCGGGCTAGCGGGGCGTACAATGAGCAGTTCTTC.